Sequencing of this T cell receptor beta chain was carried out in a study of T-cell reconstitution after alpha-beta-depleted transplantation in children (dated by TCRdb to the mid-2010s). Background for the entire study: Using TCR repertoire profiling, the study followed T-cell immune reconstitution in a quantitative way in children after TCRalphabeta/CD19-depleted allogeneic hematopoietic cell transplantation. What the study reported, not specific to this receptor: Over the following months the frequencies of hyperexpanded clones went down, and after one year T-cell counts and TCRbeta diversity were mostly credited to newly produced T cells. The apparently early alphabetaT-cell count recovery about two months after transplant was reportedly dependent on only several hundred rapidly expanded clones derived from non-depleted graft cells. In some patients, the high TCRbeta diversity seen at day 60 was put down to recipient T cells and intrathymic progenitors that had survived conditioning.

Libraries were prepared through PCR. TCRdb records Illumina HiSeq 2500 as the sequencer. Molecular barcoding was employed in the preparation of TCR libraries, with unique molecular identifiers being used to normalize TCRbeta repertoire quantification. The public sequencing data were trimmed at Q25 with fastp and processed into clonotypes with MiXCR by TCRdb, which kept only in-frame beta chains. CDR3 protein sequences are deduplicated, and each keeps its most common genes and DNA. Within this sample are approximately 500,000 distinct CDR3 sequences, with 20% to 30% of them counted one time only. The top ten constitute around a third of the sample. Explained via the paper, the treatment or condition label denotes: allogeneic hematopoietic cell transplantation with graft depleted of TCRalphabeta T cells and CD19 B cells. The children who served as transplant recipients had been given grafts of TCRalphabeta/CD19-depleted allogeneic hematopoietic cells.

Its CDR3 holds 15 amino acids, cysteine through phenylalanine. CDR3 DNA only is kept here, 45 bases in frame from base 1. CDR1 and CDR2 were assigned from the germline V gene as SGHRS and YFSETQ. V is pared back by 0 bases and J by 5 bases, with 14 bases lying between the germline termini. Comments on this clonotype: The antigen it recognizes is unknown. The input lacks base qualities; no much larger clone sits a single base away.

The sample here was PBMCs, taken before TCRalphabeta/CD19-depleted stem cell transplant. The chain is made from TRBV5-1 and TRBJ2-5; D gene: possibly TRBD1, on 5 matching bases. The clonotype originates from a boy younger than two with Wiskott-Aldrich syndrome, due to receive a stem cell transplant. Here the CDR3 is given as CASSLEQGRWETQYF. The nucleotides read TGCGCCAGCAGCTTGGAGCAGGGAAGGTGGGAGACCCAGTACTTC.